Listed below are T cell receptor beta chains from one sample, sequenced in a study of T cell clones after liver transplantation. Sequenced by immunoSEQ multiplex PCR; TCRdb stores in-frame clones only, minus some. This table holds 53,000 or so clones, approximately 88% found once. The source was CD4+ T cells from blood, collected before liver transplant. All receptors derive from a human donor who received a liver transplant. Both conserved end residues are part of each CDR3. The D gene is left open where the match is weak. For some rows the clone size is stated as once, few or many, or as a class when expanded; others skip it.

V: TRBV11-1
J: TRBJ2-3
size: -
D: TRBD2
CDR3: CASSQGLAGESDTQYF
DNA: TGTGCCAGCAGCCAAGGACTAGCGGGAGAGTCAGATACGCAGTATTTT

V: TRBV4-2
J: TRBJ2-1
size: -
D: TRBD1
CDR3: CASSQGKGAPYNEQFF
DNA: TGTGCCAGCAGCCAAGGAAAGGGGGCACCCTACAATGAGCAGTTCTTC

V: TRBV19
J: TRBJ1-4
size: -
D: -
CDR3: CASKPGPNEKLFF
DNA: TGTGCCAGTAAGCCCGGCCCTAATGAAAAACTGTTTTTT

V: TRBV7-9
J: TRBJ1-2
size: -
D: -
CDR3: CASSLEYGYTF
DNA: TGTGCCAGCAGCTTAGAGTATGGCTACACCTTC

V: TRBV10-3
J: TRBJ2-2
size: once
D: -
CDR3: CAISEGRPANTGELFF
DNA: TGTGCCATCAGTGAGGGCAGGCCTGCGAACACCGGGGAGCTGTTTTTT

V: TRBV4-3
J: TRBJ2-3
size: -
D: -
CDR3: CASSQERAYTDTQYF
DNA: TGCGCCAGCAGCCAAGAGAGGGCGTACACAGATACGCAGTATTTT

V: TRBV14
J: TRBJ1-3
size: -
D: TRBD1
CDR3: CASSQNDRGSGNTIYF
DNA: TGTGCCAGCAGCCAAAACGACAGGGGCTCTGGAAACACCATATATTTT

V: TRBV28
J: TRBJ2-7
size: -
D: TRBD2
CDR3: CASSFMGTTYEQYF
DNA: TGTGCCAGCAGTTTTATGGGGACTACCTACGAGCAGTACTTC

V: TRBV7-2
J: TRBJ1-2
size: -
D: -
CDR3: CASSLAPRAGENYGYTF
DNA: TGTGCCAGCAGCTTAGCTCCCCGGGCGGGGGAGAACTATGGCTACACCTTC

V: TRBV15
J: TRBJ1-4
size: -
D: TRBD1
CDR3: CATSRDRGLNEKLFF
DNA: TGTGCCACCAGCCGGGACAGGGGACTTAATGAAAAACTGTTTTTT

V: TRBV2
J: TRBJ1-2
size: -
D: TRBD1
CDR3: CASGSTGSPLSRGYTF
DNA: TGTGCCAGCGGTTCGACAGGGAGCCCCCTTAGTCGAGGCTACACCTTC

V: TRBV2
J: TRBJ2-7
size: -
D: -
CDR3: CASSEGVVRGSEQYF
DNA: TGTGCCAGCAGTGAAGGGGTGGTGAGGGGCTCCGAGCAGTACTTC